This is a list of T cell receptor beta chains from one sample in a study of PD-L1 blockade in urothelial cancer. The data were produced by immunoSEQ multiplex PCR, yet TCRdb's version contains in-frame clones alone and is incomplete. The table includes some 100,000 clones, roughly 90% detected once. The sample consisted of PBMCs, taken around atezolizumab (anti-PD-L1) treatment. These receptor sequences come from an elderly woman with urothelial cancer. CDR3s include the opening cysteine and the closing phenylalanine or tryptophan.

J: TRBJ2-5
V: TRBV19
CDR3: CATSSGTGRETQYF

J: TRBJ1-5
V: TRBV25-1
CDR3: CASSDPDTSGQPQHF

J: TRBJ2-5
V: TRBV7-2
CDR3: CASSPRTRETQYF

J: TRBJ2-1
V: TRBV15
CDR3: CATSRGSYNEQFF

J: TRBJ1-2
V: TRBV7-9
CDR3: CASSSGTEYGYTF

J: TRBJ2-1
V: TRBV27
CDR3: CASSLSGRGGNEQFF

J: TRBJ2-2
V: TRBV25-1
CDR3: CASSESTLNTGELFF

J: TRBJ1-4
V: TRBV28
CDR3: CAAAGVEKLFF

J: TRBJ2-5
V: TRBV28
CDR3: CASSSAGAGQETQYF

J: TRBJ2-2
V: TRBV2
CDR3: CASRKLAENTGELFF

J: TRBJ2-2
V: TRBV6-5
CDR3: CASSYEGASTGELFF

J: TRBJ2-6
V: TRBV28
CDR3: CASKQVSGANVLTF

J: TRBJ1-5
V: TRBV7-3
CDR3: CASSSEGRGNQPQHF

J: TRBJ1-3
V: TRBV9
CDR3: CASSVDSSSGNTIYF

J: TRBJ2-3
V: TRBV7-3
CDR3: CASSPQAGDTDTQYF

J: TRBJ2-3
V: TRBV7-2
CDR3: CASSLGVTDTQYF

J: TRBJ2-7
V: TRBV27
CDR3: CASSLYPSPQSGGRYEQYF

J: TRBJ2-1
V: TRBV14
CDR3: CASSQDLAGGPRDEQFF

J: TRBJ2-5
V: TRBV18
CDR3: CASSPGDRETQYF

J: TRBJ2-5
V: TRBV7-3
CDR3: CASSLMGAETQYF

J: TRBJ1-2
V: TRBV2
CDR3: CASSRDSPNYGYTF

J: TRBJ2-4
V: TRBV28
CDR3: CASRPRTGPLAKNIQYF

J: TRBJ2-7
V: TRBV5-3
CDR3: CARSYGTPWSGSYEQYF

J: TRBJ1-4
V: TRBV27
CDR3: CASSFLSGGNEKLFF

J: TRBJ2-1
V: TRBV18
CDR3: CASSPVPRGSYNEQFF

J: TRBJ1-1
V: TRBV7-2
CDR3: CASSLGAGMNTEAFF

J: TRBJ2-7
V: TRBV7-9
CDR3: CASSAGQPTYEQYF

J: TRBJ2-7
V: TRBV7-9
CDR3: CASSSDRSSYEQYF

J: TRBJ2-6
V: TRBV5-1
CDR3: CASMVTGHSGANVLTF

J: TRBJ2-7
V: TRBV10-3
CDR3: CAISGGGNLIHEQYF

J: TRBJ1-1
V: TRBV2
CDR3: CASRTRGMGGTEAFF

J: TRBJ2-5
V: TRBV5-1
CDR3: CASSRQGRGQETQYF

J: TRBJ2-7
V: TRBV28
CDR3: CASSQNGLAAYEQYF

J: TRBJ1-4
V: TRBV10-1
CDR3: CASSSTAADEKLFF

J: TRBJ1-3
V: TRBV9
CDR3: CASSVQQGGNTIYF

J: TRBJ2-5
V: TRBV4-2
CDR3: CASSQEGLAGAVGETQYF

J: TRBJ1-2
V: TRBV27
CDR3: CASSPTTGVPNYGYTF

J: TRBJ2-5
V: TRBV30
CDR3: CAWTAGTGIQETQYF

J: TRBJ1-4
V: TRBV4-1
CDR3: CASSQDLGRGNEKLFF

J: TRBJ2-3
V: TRBV7-7
CDR3: CASSVGLAGTDTQYF

J: TRBJ2-7
V: TRBV5-8
CDR3: CASSLEAGGSYEQYF

J: TRBJ2-7
V: TRBV14
CDR3: CASSQAGGPLNEQYF

J: TRBJ2-5
V: TRBV6-5
CDR3: CASSYMAGGETQYF

J: TRBJ2-5
V: TRBV5-4
CDR3: CASSQTSGRGETQYF

J: TRBJ2-1
V: TRBV14
CDR3: CASSARHLPNSNEQFF

J: TRBJ2-7
V: TRBV11-2
CDR3: CASSLETGDYEQYF

J: TRBJ2-5
V: TRBV4-1
CDR3: CASSSRQGGETQYF

J: TRBJ2-7
V: TRBV28
CDR3: CASSPRSYEQYF

J: TRBJ1-4
V: TRBV18
CDR3: CASSPRGQNNEKLFF

J: TRBJ1-2
V: TRBV7-2
CDR3: CASSLDQATNVGYTF

J: TRBJ1-2
V: TRBV11-2
CDR3: CASSLWENYGYTF

J: TRBJ1-1
V: TRBV30
CDR3: CAWSTGVGEAFF

J: TRBJ1-5
V: TRBV19
CDR3: CASSINRPIGRQPQHF

J: TRBJ2-1
V: TRBV5-1
CDR3: CASTRREGGDEQFF

J: TRBJ2-7
V: TRBV12-2
CDR3: CASRLAFLGGQGTHEQYF

J: TRBJ1-1
V: TRBV7-3
CDR3: CASSLAQGQNTEAFF

J: TRBJ1-1
V: TRBV19
CDR3: CASTMGQAAFF

J: TRBJ2-7
V: TRBV2
CDR3: CASSEGQRYEQYF

J: TRBJ2-1
V: TRBV5-1
CDR3: CASTPGLAITVNEQFF

J: TRBJ2-2
V: TRBV6-1
CDR3: CASSETSAGVFGDTGELFF